A selection of T cell receptor beta chains follows, all from one sample in a study of radiotherapy plus CTLA-4 blockade in lung cancer. Assay: immunoSEQ multiplex PCR; the TCRdb copy retains only in-frame clones and omits some. The sample has about 62,000 clones; more than 70% are singletons. Here the sequenced sample was peripheral blood, taken from a patient treated with radiotherapy plus ipilimumab. The receptors stem from a human donor with non-small cell lung cancer who had a complete response to radiotherapy plus ipilimumab. Both conserved end residues are part of each CDR3. A D gene is named only where the DNA matches it firmly. Clone size is not always given. Where it is, it says once, few, many or a class for expanded clones.

v_call: TRBV20-1; j_call: TRBJ2-1; d_call: .; clone_size: .; cdr3_aa: CSANLVYEQFF; cdr3_nt: TGCAGTGCTAACTTAGTCTATGAGCAGTTCTTC
v_call: TRBV27; j_call: TRBJ2-1; d_call: .; clone_size: once; cdr3_aa: CASSLSVGAAGENNEQFF; cdr3_nt: TGTGCCAGCAGTTTATCCGTGGGGGCTGCGGGAGAGAACAATGAGCAGTTCTTC
v_call: TRBV6-6; j_call: TRBJ1-5; d_call: .; clone_size: .; cdr3_aa: CASSYVRGSGDQPQHF; cdr3_nt: TGTGCCAGCAGCTACGTACGGGGGTCGGGGGACCAGCCCCAGCATTTT
v_call: TRBV7-9; j_call: TRBJ1-6; d_call: TRBD1; clone_size: .; cdr3_aa: CASTPGQGYSPLHF; cdr3_nt: TGTGCCAGCACGCCGGGACAGGGGTATTCACCCCTCCACTTT
v_call: TRBV19; j_call: TRBJ1-2; d_call: .; clone_size: few; cdr3_aa: CASSRQDYGYTF; cdr3_nt: TGTGCCAGTAGTAGACAGGACTATGGCTACACCTTC
v_call: TRBV9; j_call: TRBJ1-1; d_call: .; clone_size: few; cdr3_aa: CASSVVSMNTEAFF; cdr3_nt: TGTGCCAGCAGCGTAGTGAGTATGAACACTGAAGCTTTCTTT
v_call: TRBV2; j_call: TRBJ2-7; d_call: .; clone_size: .; cdr3_aa: CASRPAGYEQYF; cdr3_nt: TGTGCCAGCAGGCCGGCGGGGTACGAGCAGTACTTC
v_call: TRBV6-5; j_call: TRBJ2-1; d_call: TRBD2; clone_size: .; cdr3_aa: CASSWGGTSGTNEQFF; cdr3_nt: TGTGCCAGCAGTTGGGGAGGGACTAGCGGGACCAATGAGCAGTTCTTC
v_call: TRBV6-6; j_call: TRBJ1-6; d_call: .; clone_size: .; cdr3_aa: CASSSTGLNSPLHF; cdr3_nt: TGTGCCAGCAGTTCGACAGGACTGAATTCACCCCTCCACTTT
v_call: TRBV11-2; j_call: TRBJ2-3; d_call: TRBD2; clone_size: .; cdr3_aa: CASSSQYGGRGWGTQYF; cdr3_nt: TGTGCCAGCAGCTCTCAGTATGGCGGGAGGGGTTGGGGTACGCAGTATTTT
v_call: TRBV29-1; j_call: TRBJ2-5; d_call: TRBD1; clone_size: few; cdr3_aa: CSVERGPWQETQYF; cdr3_nt: TGCAGCGTTGAGAGGGGGCCTTGGCAAGAGACCCAGTACTTC
v_call: TRBV25-1; j_call: TRBJ1-4; d_call: .; clone_size: .; cdr3_aa: CASSEPQGPDEKLFF; cdr3_nt: TGTGCCAGCAGTGAACCCCAGGGTCCGGATGAAAAACTGTTTTTT
v_call: TRBV4-3; j_call: TRBJ2-5; d_call: TRBD2; clone_size: .; cdr3_aa: CASSQGSSGGFETQYF; cdr3_nt: TGCGCCAGCAGCCAGGGGTCTAGCGGGGGCTTTGAGACCCAGTACTTC
v_call: TRBV5-6; j_call: TRBJ1-6; d_call: .; clone_size: .; cdr3_aa: CASSQVGVSNNSPLHF; cdr3_nt: TGTGCCAGCAGCCAAGTTGGAGTCAGTAATAATTCACCCCTCCACTTT
v_call: TRBV7-9; j_call: TRBJ2-2; d_call: .; clone_size: .; cdr3_aa: CASSLGAPSGELFF; cdr3_nt: TGTGCCAGCAGCTTAGGAGCCCCATCCGGGGAGCTGTTTTTT
v_call: TRBV7-8; j_call: TRBJ1-4; d_call: .; clone_size: .; cdr3_aa: CASSLATGREREKLFF; cdr3_nt: TGTGCCAGCAGCTTAGCGACCGGCCGGGAAAGGGAAAAACTGTTTTTT
v_call: TRBV9; j_call: TRBJ2-3; d_call: .; clone_size: .; cdr3_aa: CASRSTGSGTDTQYF; cdr3_nt: TGTGCCAGCAGGTCTACAGGGTCGGGCACAGATACGCAGTATTTT
v_call: TRBV7-2; j_call: TRBJ1-6; d_call: .; clone_size: .; cdr3_aa: CASSPTGNSPLHF; cdr3_nt: TGTGCCAGCAGCCCAACAGGGAACTCACCCCTCCACTTT
v_call: TRBV2; j_call: TRBJ1-1; d_call: TRBD1; clone_size: .; cdr3_aa: CASRSTGEAFF; cdr3_nt: TGTGCCAGCAGGTCGACAGGGGAAGCTTTCTTT
v_call: TRBV5-1; j_call: TRBJ2-7; d_call: TRBD1; clone_size: .; cdr3_aa: CASKTGGVTYEQYF; cdr3_nt: TGCGCCAGCAAGACAGGGGGCGTTACCTACGAGCAGTACTTC
v_call: TRBV28; j_call: TRBJ2-3; d_call: TRBD2; clone_size: .; cdr3_aa: CASRAGTSGRGNGQYF; cdr3_nt: TGTGCCAGTCGAGCCGGGACTAGCGGGAGGGGAAACGGGCAGTATTTT
v_call: TRBV28; j_call: TRBJ2-1; d_call: .; clone_size: .; cdr3_aa: CASSSRRVGGPWANEQFF; cdr3_nt: TGTGCCAGCAGTTCCCGGAGGGTGGGAGGCCCTTGGGCCAATGAGCAGTTCTTC
v_call: TRBV6-5; j_call: TRBJ1-5; d_call: .; clone_size: .; cdr3_aa: CASSYSSGSNQPQHF; cdr3_nt: TGTGCCAGCAGTTACTCCTCAGGTAGCAATCAGCCCCAGCATTTT
v_call: TRBV6-5; j_call: TRBJ1-1; d_call: .; clone_size: .; cdr3_aa: CASSPPGRDGAFF; cdr3_nt: TGTGCCAGCAGTCCCCCTGGGAGGGACGGGGCTTTCTTT
v_call: TRBV6-5; j_call: TRBJ1-1; d_call: .; clone_size: .; cdr3_aa: CASRPRRSTEAFF; cdr3_nt: TGTGCCAGCAGACCCCGTAGGAGCACTGAAGCTTTCTTT
v_call: TRBV18; j_call: TRBJ2-5; d_call: .; clone_size: .; cdr3_aa: CASSPPGRAETQYF; cdr3_nt: TGTGCCAGCTCCCCCCCCGGGAGAGCAGAGACCCAGTACTTC
v_call: TRBV5-1; j_call: TRBJ2-1; d_call: TRBD2; clone_size: .; cdr3_aa: CASSSGLASYNEQFF; cdr3_nt: TGCGCCAGCAGCTCCGGACTAGCCAGCTACAATGAGCAGTTCTTC
v_call: TRBV7-6; j_call: TRBJ2-7; d_call: TRBD1; clone_size: few; cdr3_aa: CASSTSRDRGWYEQYF; cdr3_nt: TGTGCCAGCAGCACGTCCCGGGACAGGGGCTGGTACGAGCAGTACTTC
v_call: TRBV19; j_call: TRBJ2-7; d_call: .; clone_size: .; cdr3_aa: CASSIEPGAYEQYF; cdr3_nt: TGTGCCAGTAGTATAGAGCCAGGCGCCTACGAGCAGTACTTC
v_call: TRBV4-3; j_call: TRBJ2-1; d_call: .; clone_size: .; cdr3_aa: CASSQDRGSSYNEQFF; cdr3_nt: TGCGCCAGCAGCCAAGATAGGGGGTCCTCCTACAATGAGCAGTTCTTC
v_call: TRBV10-3; j_call: TRBJ1-2; d_call: .; clone_size: few; cdr3_aa: CAISESGPYGYTF; cdr3_nt: TGTGCCATCAGTGAGTCGGGGCCCTATGGCTACACCTTC
v_call: TRBV1; j_call: TRBJ1-5; d_call: .; clone_size: few; cdr3_aa: CTSSQAGDSENQPQHF; cdr3_nt: TGCACCAGCAGCCAAGCTGGGGACAGTGAGAATCAGCCCCAGCATTTT
v_call: TRBV19; j_call: TRBJ2-7; d_call: .; clone_size: .; cdr3_aa: CASAGSSYEQYF; cdr3_nt: TGTGCCAGTGCGGGGTCCTCCTACGAGCAGTACTTC
v_call: TRBV7-2; j_call: TRBJ1-4; d_call: .; clone_size: .; cdr3_aa: CASSLSHSRETNEKLFF; cdr3_nt: TGTGCCAGCAGCTTATCCCATTCGAGGGAAACTAATGAAAAACTGTTTTTT
v_call: TRBV19; j_call: TRBJ2-1; d_call: TRBD1; clone_size: .; cdr3_aa: CASSQDRANYNEQFF; cdr3_nt: TGTGCCAGTAGCCAGGACAGGGCAAACTACAATGAGCAGTTCTTC
v_call: TRBV6-1; j_call: TRBJ2-5; d_call: .; clone_size: .; cdr3_aa: CASSDLRQQETQYF; cdr3_nt: TGTGCCAGCAGTGACCTCAGACAGCAAGAGACCCAGTACTTC
v_call: TRBV7-2; j_call: TRBJ2-3; d_call: TRBD2; clone_size: .; cdr3_aa: CASSLVFLASGGTDTQYF; cdr3_nt: TGTGCCAGCAGCTTAGTCTTTCTGGCTAGCGGGGGTACAGATACGCAGTATTTT
v_call: TRBV15; j_call: TRBJ2-2; d_call: .; clone_size: .; cdr3_aa: CATSRVTRNTGELFF; cdr3_nt: TGTGCCACCAGCAGAGTGACACGTAACACCGGGGAGCTGTTTTTT
v_call: TRBV29-1; j_call: TRBJ2-5; d_call: .; clone_size: few; cdr3_aa: CSVVGIHHRGETQYF; cdr3_nt: TGCAGCGTTGTGGGGATCCACCACCGGGGAGAGACCCAGTACTTC
v_call: TRBV29-1; j_call: TRBJ2-2; d_call: .; clone_size: .; cdr3_aa: CSVEGASSNTGELFF; cdr3_nt: TGCAGCGTTGAAGGGGCCAGTTCGAACACCGGGGAGCTGTTTTTT
v_call: TRBV4-3; j_call: TRBJ1-2; d_call: TRBD1; clone_size: .; cdr3_aa: CASSQAGTANYGYTF; cdr3_nt: TGCGCCAGCAGCCAAGCCGGGACAGCTAACTATGGCTACACCTTC